This TCR beta chain was captured by sequencing in a study of control samples from healthy donors and cancer patients. Clones were read by immunoSEQ multiplex PCR, and TCRdb kept only the in-frame ones, dropping some. Of 170,000 or so clones listed, just under 95% are singletons. CDR1 is LGHDT, CDR2 YNNKEL, per germline (reference sequence). V lost 1 base and J lost 6, with 6 bases in between. The CDR3 is 13 amino acids. The TCR originated in a man younger than 35 in good health. V gene TRBV3-1 (or the pseudogene TRBV3-2) combines with J gene TRBJ2-2, with D perhaps TRBD2 (5 bases). The source material was blood. The CDR3 protein is CASSQGSAGELFF. CDR3 nucleotide sequence: TGTGCCAGCAGCCAAGGTAGCGCCGGGGAGCTGTTTTTT.